Shown below are 13 T cell receptor beta chains from a single sample sequenced in a study of blood T cell repertoires in COVID-19 (dated by TCRdb to about 2020). Libraries were made using the immunoSEQ multiplex PCR assay. Here the immuneACCESS table is served through TCRdb, limited to in-frame sequences with V and J called. Missing clones are a known gap in these copies; in checked studies unresolved V genes cover under half, and the rest lacks a known reason. Present in this sample are 80,000 to 130,000 clones, roughly 92% of which were seen just once. The ten largest clones capture 0.85% to 1% of the sample. Sequencing used peripheral blood. These receptor sequences come from a man aged 60 to 75 with acute or convalescent COVID-19.

The V call is TRBV3-1 (or the pseudogene TRBV3-2), the J call TRBJ1-2, with D perhaps matching TRBD1 (6 bases). This CDR3 contains 18 residues. CDR1 is LGHDT, CDR2 YNNKEL, per germline (reference sequence). V was pared by 4 bases and J by 5 bases, with 26 bases between. The CDR3 loop is CASSPVPRAGVYNYGYTF. Here the CDR3 DNA reads TGTGCCAGCAGCCCCGTCCCCAGAGCAGGGGTTTATAATTATGGCTACACCTTC.

The V call is TRBV2, the J call TRBJ1-1; no reliable D call. Germline V gene lookup returns CDR1 SNHLY and CDR2 FYNNEI. Trimming stripped 6 bases from V and 1 base from J, with 12 bases between. The CDR3 contains 14 residues. In DNA form, the CDR3 reads TGTGCCAGCAGCCTCGGACTGGGGAACACTGAAGCTTTCTTT. Protein product: CASSLGLGNTEAFF.

J is TRBJ2-2 and V is TRBV5-1, with D maybe TRBD1 (5 bases). V was cut by 0 bases and J by 3 bases, with 12 bases left in between. The CDR3 covers 16 residues. CDR1 is SGHRS, CDR2 YFSETQ, per germline. CDR3 sequence: CASSLEPGKDTGELFF. CDR3 DNA sequence: TGCGCCAGCAGCTTGGAGCCAGGGAAGGACACCGGGGAGCTGTTTTTT.

This clone was seen a single time. The V gene is TRBV9, the J gene TRBJ2-1; the D gene is possibly TRBD2 (6 bases). The CDR3 is 15 residues long. Per the germline V gene, CDR1 is SGDLS and CDR2 is YYNGEE. V dropped 0 bases and J dropped 2 bases, with 9 bases sitting between them. The CDR3 here is CASSVDSGTYNEQFF. The CDR3 DNA is TGTGCCAGCAGCGTAGATAGCGGTACCTACAATGAGCAGTTCTTC. The full variable domain, completed using reference TRBV9 and TRBJ2-1, is DSGVTQTPKHLITATGQRVTLRCSPRSGDLSVYWYQQSLDQGLQFLIQYYNGEERAKGNILERFSAQQFPDLHSELNLSSLELGDSALYFCASSVDSGTYNEQFFGPGTRLTVL.

The chain couples TRBV15 to TRBJ2-3; 12 bases match TRBD2. Germline V gene lookup returns CDR1 LNHNV and CDR2 YYDKDF (reference sequence). This CDR3 spans 18 amino acids. Trimming took 4 bases from V and 2 from J; bases not matched to a gene: 10. CDR3 bases: TGTGCCACCAGCATACGACTAGCGGGAGCCTTTTACACAGATACGCAGTATTTT. It specifies CATSIRLAGAFYTDTQYF.

The CDR3 loop is CASSPTTSAETQYF. The CDR3 DNA sequence: TGTGCCAGCAGCCCGACGACTAGCGCGGAGACCCAGTACTTC. This chain links TRBV7-3 with TRBJ2-5; TRBD2 aligns across 8 bases. The ends lost 5 bases at V and 5 bases at J; junction bases unmatched: 7. CDR1 and CDR2 from the germline V gene are SGHTA and FQGTGA. The CDR3 runs to 14 residues.

The chain links TRBV6-6 to TRBJ2-2, with 11 nucleotides matching TRBD2. The CDR3 sequence is 16 residues long. Germline loops: CDR1 MNHNY, CDR2 SVGAGI (reference sequence). The V and J ends lost 6 bases and 1 base, in that order; junction bases with no gene match: 4. CDR3 bases: TGTGCCAGCAGATCCGGGACTAGCGGGAACACCGGGGAGCTGTTTTTT. Translated, it gives CASRSGTSGNTGELFF.

This clone was recorded only once. This chain uses TRBV2 with TRBJ1-3; D is uncertain. CDR3 length equals 14 residues. Per the germline V gene, CDR1 is SNHLY and CDR2 is FYNNEI. V was cut by 2 bases and J by 1 base, with 6 bases left in between. The CDR3 bases are TGTGCCAGCAGTGAAATGGCTTCTGGAAACACCATATATTTT. Amino acids: CASSEMASGNTIYF.

This sequence joins TRBV6-5 and TRBJ2-5, with D tentatively TRBD1 (6 bases). The length of the CDR3 is 12 residues. Germline assignment: CDR1 MNHEY and CDR2 SVGAGI. V was shortened by 6 bases and J by 2 bases, with 7 bases between the two germline ends. The CDR3, as DNA: TGTGCCAGCAGCGACAGGCAAGAGACCCAGTACTTC. This sequence encodes CASSDRQETQYF.

The CDR3 is CASSLHPRGQWLHGYTF. The CDR3 bases are TGCGCCAGCAGCTTGCATCCCAGGGGGCAATGGTTACATGGCTACACCTTC. The chain couples TRBV5-1 to TRBJ1-2, with 8 nucleotides matching TRBD1. Germline CDR1 and CDR2: SGHRS and YFSETQ. CDR3 length equals 17 residues. J lost 6 bases, V lost 1 base, and 14 bases had no gene match.

The chain employs TRBV5-1 and TRBJ1-2, with 9 bases aligning to TRBD1. The germline V gene encodes CDR1 SGHRS and CDR2 YFSETQ. The V gene end was trimmed by 4 bases and the J gene end by 3 bases; junction bases not matched to a gene: 10. The CDR3 extends over 16 amino acids. DNA of the CDR3: TGCGCCAGCAGCCACGGACAGGGGAGGGGGGACTATGGCTACACCTTC. Translated: CASSHGQGRGDYGYTF. The entire variable domain, with the rest obtained from reference TRBV5-1 and TRBJ1-2, is as follows: KAGVTQTPRYLIKTRGQQVTLSCSPISGHRSVSWYQQTPGQGLQFLFEYFSETQRNKGNFPGRFSGRQFSNSRSEMNVSTLELGDSALYLCASSHGQGRGDYGYTFGSGTRLTVV.

The chain has TRBV7-5 and TRBJ2-2; TRBD2 reflects the table's D call only, with no check against the DNA. TRBV7-5 is a pseudogene segment. CDR3 length equals 15 residues. CDR3 sequence (DNA): TGTGTCAGAAGCTTATCCGGAGATGGCACCGGGGAGCTGTTTTTT. This sequence encodes CVRSLSGDGTGELFF.

The gene calls are TRBV7-9 and TRBJ1-1; TRBD1 aligns across 7 bases. The germline CDR1 and CDR2 sequences are SEHNR and FQNEAQ (reference sequence). The CDR3 has 15 amino acids. V lost 3 bases and J lost 1; bases outside the gene matches: 5. The CDR3 DNA sequence: TGTGCCAGCAGCTTTACAGGGGCGGGGAACACTGAAGCTTTCTTT. It is translated as CASSFTGAGNTEAFF.